The 18 T cell receptor beta chains below all came from one sample that was sequenced in a study of T cell repertoires in cytomegalovirus infection. Antigen specificity for these receptors is unknown. TCRdb reprocessed the reads with MiXCR, giving one entry per CDR3 protein. This sample has some 590,000 distinct CDR3 sequences, with under 45% found just once. This specimen was cultured PBMCs, taken from culture after CMV antigen stimulation. These receptor sequences come from a human donor in good health (CMV status not recorded). Some clones in this sample may be carry-over from other donors' samples.

The V and J genes are TRBV11-1 and TRBJ2-6; D is unresolved. This CDR3 has 13 residues. Deletions cut 1 base from V and 10 bases from J, with 8 bases between. The germline V gene has CDR1 SGHAT and CDR2 FQDESV (reference sequence). The CDR3 DNA reads TGTGCCAGCAGCTTAGGGGGTGTAAACGTCCTGACTTTC. This codes for CASSLGGVNVLTF.

The chain combines TRBV12-3 or TRBV12-4 with TRBJ2-1; D is perhaps TRBD2 (7 bases). CDR3 length: 17 residues. V lost 5 bases and J 6 bases, leaving 23 bases between the germline ends. The chain's CDR3 is CASSPHRTRGGINEQFF. CDR3 DNA: TGTGCCAGCAGTCCCCACAGGACGAGGGGGGGCATCAATGAGCAGTTCTTC.

V usage is TRBV11-2 and J usage is TRBJ2-3; D is possibly TRBD1 or TRBD2 (5 bases each). Looked up from germline, CDR1 is SGHAT and CDR2 is FQNNGV. Trimming took 4 bases from V and 4 from J, leaving 9 bases between them. CDR3 length: 13 residues. CDR3 nucleotide sequence: TGTGCCAGCAGCTGGGACGGATCAGATACGCAGTATTTT. Amino acid sequence: CASSWDGSDTQYF.

The chain links TRBV10-2 to TRBJ2-7, with TRBD1 matching over 8 bases. J lost 0 bases, V lost 8 bases, and 9 bases had no gene match. CDR3 length: 15 residues. From germline, CDR1 is WSHSY and CDR2 SAAADI. CDR3 DNA sequence: TGCGCCAGCTCCCAGCGACAGGGGTACTCCTACGAGCAGTACTTC. Its translation is CASSQRQGYSYEQYF.

This clonotype showed up just a few times. The rearrangement joins TRBV7-8 to TRBJ2-1; D ambiguous. Trimming left V 2 bases short and J 0 bases short, with 8 bases between. Per germline, CDR1 SGHVS and CDR2 FQNEAQ. CDR3 length: 15 residues. DNA for the CDR3: TGTGCCAGCAGCTTAATTCCGAGCTCCTACAATGAGCAGTTCTTC. Protein sequence: CASSLIPSSYNEQFF.

This clonotype was counted at least ten times. The chain links TRBV6-1 to TRBJ2-5; TRBD1 aligns across 8 bases. Trimming removed 6 bases from V and 0 bases from J; junction bases left unmatched: 6. Per germline, CDR1 MNHNS and CDR2 SASEGT. The CDR3 totals 15 residues. CDR3 DNA: TGTGCCAGCAGCCTTCAACAGGGGGACCAAGAGACCCAGTACTTC. The encoded protein is CASSLQQGDQETQYF.

This clonotype was counted once. This chain connects TRBV5-5 to TRBJ2-2, with 7 bases that match TRBD1. J lost 4 bases, V lost 4 bases, and 7 bases had no gene match. This CDR3 region has 15 residues. Germline V gene data show CDR1 as SGHKS and CDR2 as YYEKEE (reference sequence). CDR3 nucleotides: TGTGCCAGCAGCCCCGGGACAGCGAGCACCGGGGAGCTGTTTTTT. Protein sequence: CASSPGTASTGELFF.

CDR3 sequence (DNA): TGTGCCAGCAGCCCTAGTAGTAGCGGGAGCACAGATACGCAGTATTTT. Its protein is CASSPSSSGSTDTQYF. V is TRBV7-8 and J is TRBJ2-3, with 7 bases identical to TRBD2. Germline CDR1 SGHVS, CDR2 FQNEAQ. This CDR3 is 16 amino acids long. The V and J ends lost 5 bases and 0 bases, in that order; junction bases with no gene match: 8.

The count of this clonotype is one. This chain joins TRBV4-3 and TRBJ2-2; the match to TRBD2 covers 11 bases. Germline CDR1 is LGHNA and CDR2 is YSLEER. This CDR3 spans 16 amino acids. The V gene end was trimmed by 4 bases and the J gene end by 5 bases; junction bases not matched to a gene: 6. Here the CDR3 DNA reads TGCGCCAGCAGCCGCGAGCGACTAGCGGGAACCGGGGAGCTGTTTTTT. This translates into CASSRERLAGTGELFF.

This clonotype was seen more than once but under ten times. J is TRBJ1-2 and V is TRBV12-3 or TRBV12-4; tentative D call: TRBD1 (6 bases). Trimming shortened V by 2 bases and J by 4 bases, and 11 bases separated the two germline ends. This CDR3 comprises 14 residues. CDR3 in DNA: TGTGCCAGCAGTTTATCCCTGGGGGCCTATGGCTACACCTTC. Translation: CASSLSLGAYGYTF.

V and J are TRBV27 and TRBJ2-2, with TRBD1 as a possible D gene (6 bases). V gave up 2 bases and J gave up 6 bases, with 10 bases separating them. Germline CDR1 reads MNHEY; CDR2 reads SMNVEV (reference sequence). The CDR3 length is 14 residues. This chain's CDR3 is CASSLNKGAGELFF. The CDR3 DNA reads TGTGCCAGCAGTTTAAACAAGGGGGCCGGGGAGCTGTTTTTT.

This clonotype was counted between two and nine times. The chain is built from TRBV7-9 and TRBJ1-5, with a tentative D call TRBD1 (6 bases). Trimming removed 5 bases at V and 3 bases at J, with 14 bases between. Looked up from germline, CDR1 is SEHNR and CDR2 is FQNEAQ (reference sequence). The CDR3 has 15 amino acids. CDR3: CASSPTGQSNQPQHF. CDR3 in DNA: TGTGCCAGCAGCCCTACCGGACAGTCCAATCAGCCCCAGCATTTT.

The genes are TRBV5-1 and TRBJ1-3; D is unclear. V was shortened by 0 bases and J by 8 bases, with 12 bases between the two germline ends. CDR1 and CDR2 from the germline V gene are SGHRS and YFSETQ. The CDR3 contains 14 residues. CDR3 bases: TGCGCCAGCAGCTTGGCCAACACCGGGGACACCATATATTTT. It translates to CASSLANTGDTIYF.

The V and J genes are TRBV4-1 and TRBJ2-5; 7 nucleotides agree with TRBD1. The germline V gene has CDR1 MGHRA and CDR2 YSYEKL. CDR3 length: 15 amino acids. J lost 4 bases, V lost 1 base, and 6 bases had no gene match. The CDR3 reads CASSQVRQGGETQYF. For the CDR3, the DNA is TGCGCCAGCAGCCAAGTACGACAGGGCGGAGAGACCCAGTACTTC.

This clonotype was seen a handful of times. The chain is built from TRBV10-3 and TRBJ1-6; D not certain. Trimming left V 3 bases short and J 5 bases short, with 8 bases between. Germline-derived CDR1 and CDR2 are ENHRY and SYGVKD. This CDR3 spans 14 amino acids. CDR3 region: CAISDTGDNSPLHF. The CDR3 DNA sequence: TGTGCCATCAGTGACACGGGAGATAATTCACCCCTCCACTTT.

The sample holds a few counts of this clonotype. The junction and the germline gene differ at one end; a read error may be behind it. The rearrangement joins TRBV7-2 to TRBJ2-3; TRBD2 aligns across 10 bases. Germline lookup yields CDR1 SGHTA and CDR2 FQGNSA. The length of the CDR3 is 16 residues. Written as DNA, the CDR3 is TGTGCCAGCAGCGTAGCTAGCGGGAGAGGGAGCAATACGCAGTATTTT. Translation gives CASSVASGRGSNTQYF.

The CDR3 DNA sequence: TGTGCCAGCAGCTATACAGGGGGCGACACCGGGGAGCTGTTTTTT. Its translation is CASSYTGGDTGELFF. This chain connects TRBV12-3 or TRBV12-4 to TRBJ2-2; 9 bases agree with TRBD1. The CDR3 covers 15 residues. V shed 6 bases and J 3 bases; nucleotides not matched to a gene: 5.

This chain uses TRBV11-2 with TRBJ2-3; TRBD1 matches at 9 bases. The CDR3 covers 15 residues. From germline, CDR1 is SGHAT and CDR2 FQNNGV. With 5 bases clipped from V and 5 bases from J, the junction kept 8 bases outside the gene matches. CDR3 protein: CASSLGQGIVDTQYF. In DNA, the CDR3 is TGTGCCAGCAGCCTTGGACAGGGGATAGTAGATACGCAGTATTTT.